The 15 T cell receptor beta chains presented below share a single source sample, sequenced in a study of identical twins. TCRdb reanalysed the 5' RACE reads using MiXCR and keeps one entry per CDR3 protein. The repertoire has 200,000 to 250,000 distinct CDR3 sequences, around 7% of them found once; the top ten carry approximately 3.6%. These sequences were also reported in another study, on yellow fever vaccine responses in identical twins.

The specimen sequenced was memory (CD45RO+) T cells sorted from blood. The receptors stem from a woman aged 18 to 35 in good health.

This clonotype was recorded a few times. The chain joins TRBV24-1 to TRBJ2-1; TRBD1 is a possible D gene (6 bases). Trimming removed 3 bases from V and 9 bases from J, with 14 bases in between. CDR3 size: 14 residues. Per the germline V gene, CDR1 is KGHDR and CDR2 is SFDVKD. CDR3: CATSDRGGGGEQFF. CDR3 in DNA: TGTGCCACCAGTGATCGAGGGGGTGGTGGTGAGCAGTTCTTC.

This clonotype was observed many times. The rearrangement links TRBV10-2 to TRBJ2-1, with D maybe TRBD2 (6 bases). Between the trimmed V and J ends, which lost 3 bases and 5 bases, there was a span of 17 bases. There are 16 residues in the CDR3. In germline, CDR1 is WSHSY, CDR2 SAAADI. CDR3 coding DNA: TGCGCCAGCAGTGACTTTGCGCGACTAGGCCACAATGAGCAGTTCTTC. Translation gives CASSDFARLGHNEQFF.

This clonotype was observed at least ten times. V is TRBV29-1 and J is TRBJ2-3; D unresolved. The CDR3 runs to 10 residues. The V end was cut by 4 bases, the J end by 6 bases, with 5 bases between. Germline values: CDR1 SQVTM, CDR2 ANQGSEA. The CDR3 sequence: CSVGVDTQYF. Written as DNA, the CDR3 is TGCAGCGTTGGGGTCGATACGCAGTATTTT.

At least ten counts were recorded for this clonotype. V is TRBV28 and J is TRBJ2-1, with 7 bases that match TRBD1. CDR1 is MDHEN, CDR2 SYDVKM, per germline. CDR3 size: 15 residues. Losses at the gene ends were 4 bases for V and 7 bases for J; bases not matched to a gene: 10. The CDR3 coding sequence is TGTGCCAGCAGTTCTAAGGGGGCCGGTAAGAATGAGCAGTTCTTC. Translated: CASSSKGAGKNEQFF.

This clonotype was recorded a few times. The chain couples TRBV20-1 to TRBJ1-5, with a possible D match to TRBD1 (5 bases). This CDR3 is 15 amino acids long. Germline V gives CDR1 DFQATT, CDR2 SNEGSKA (reference sequence). V dropped 2 bases and J dropped 7 bases, with 18 bases sitting between them. The CDR3 here is CSARLGQGGGQPQHF. CDR3 DNA: TGCAGTGCTAGACTCGGGCAGGGTGGAGGACAGCCCCAGCATTTT.

At least ten counts were recorded for this clonotype. V usage is TRBV3-1 and J usage is TRBJ2-1, with TRBD1 matching over 7 bases. Germline trimming cut 4 bases from V and 0 bases from J; bases unmatched to any gene: 9. Germline-derived CDR1 and CDR2 are LGHDT and YNNKEL (reference sequence). This CDR3 has 17 amino acids. The CDR3 DNA is TGTGCCAGCAGCCCCGCCCTGACAGGGTCCTCCTACAATGAGCAGTTCTTC. This encodes CASSPALTGSSYNEQFF.

This rearrangement joins TRBV6-5 to TRBJ2-3; 8 bases are shared with TRBD2. The trim removed 0 bases at V and 5 bases at J, leaving 10 bases unmatched. The CDR3 sequence is 17 residues long. Germline CDR1 and CDR2: MNHEY and SVGAGI. CDR3 residues: CASSYSGREARGDTQYF. The CDR3 bases are TGTGCCAGCAGTTACTCTGGGCGGGAGGCCCGAGGAGATACGCAGTATTTT.

This clonotype was detected many times. CDR3 protein: CASSPGTGKYETQYF. The CDR3 DNA reads TGTGCCAGCAGCCCTGGGACAGGGAAGTACGAGACCCAGTACTTC. The rearrangement joins TRBV7-3 to TRBJ2-5, with 9 nucleotides matching TRBD1. This CDR3 region has 15 residues. The junction had 9 bases not matched to a gene; V was cut back by 5 bases and J by 5 bases. The germline gives CDR1 SGHTA, CDR2 FQGTGA.

This clonotype occurred a few times. The chain carries TRBV27 and TRBJ2-1, with D perhaps matching TRBD2 (5 bases). CDR3 size: 15 residues. V was shortened by 5 bases and J by 4 bases, with 15 bases between the two germline ends. Looked up from germline, CDR1 is MNHEY and CDR2 is SMNVEV (reference sequence). This chain's CDR3 is CASSAGPPAYNEQFF. In DNA, the CDR3 is TGTGCCAGCAGTGCGGGTCCCCCAGCTTACAATGAGCAGTTCTTC.

This clonotype was observed at least ten times. Written as DNA, the CDR3 is TGTGCCACCAGCAGAGATGGGGGGTGGTTAGCAAATGAGCAGTTCTTC. This sequence encodes CATSRDGGWLANEQFF. V and J are TRBV15 and TRBJ2-1; possibly TRBD2 for D (6 bases). V lost 0 bases and J lost 7, with 16 bases in between. Germline lookup yields CDR1 LNHNV and CDR2 YYDKDF (reference sequence). This CDR3 region has 16 residues.

The sample holds many counts of this clonotype. The genes are TRBV2 and TRBJ1-2; 9 bases are a match to TRBD1. Germline loops: CDR1 SNHLY, CDR2 FYNNEI. With 8 bases clipped from V and 8 bases from J, the junction kept 6 bases outside the gene matches. CDR3 length: 12 amino acids. CDR3 region: CASHRTGDGYTF. The CDR3 DNA is TGTGCCAGCCACCGGACAGGGGACGGCTACACCTTC.

The chain recombines TRBV2 with TRBJ1-2; maybe TRBD1 (5 bases). Germline CDR1 and CDR2: SNHLY and FYNNEI. Trimming stripped 3 bases from V and 8 bases from J, with 25 bases between. There are 17 residues in the CDR3. CDR3 protein: CASSELSGTDSRQGYTF. Here the CDR3 DNA reads TGTGCCAGCAGTGAGCTAAGTGGGACGGATTCTCGGCAAGGCTACACCTTC.

This clonotype was seen only a few times. The J gene is TRBJ2-7, the V gene TRBV27, with 8 bases fitting TRBD2. The CDR3 sequence is 18 residues long. Losses at the gene ends were 0 bases for V and 4 bases for J; bases not matched to a gene: 14. CDR1 is MNHEY, CDR2 SMNVEV, per germline (reference sequence). CDR3 protein: CASSLSTPGGVAAYEQYF. CDR3 DNA sequence: TGTGCCAGCAGTTTATCTACCCCCGGGGGGGTAGCGGCATACGAGCAGTACTTC.

This clonotype was seen more than once but under ten times. The genes are TRBV20-1 and TRBJ1-6, with unresolved D. V lost 2 bases, J lost 6 bases, and 8 bases lay in between. This CDR3 is built from 13 residues. CDR1 is DFQATT and CDR2 is SNEGSKA in the germline V gene (reference sequence). In DNA form, the CDR3 reads TGCAGTGCTAGAAGCCAGGTTAATTCACCCCTCCACTTT. Its translation: CSARSQVNSPLHF.

This clonotype was recorded many times. This sequence joins TRBV5-1 and TRBJ2-2, with D possibly being TRBD2 (6 bases). V was trimmed by 0 bases and J by 7 bases, leaving 10 bases between them. CDR3 length: 14 residues. Per the germline V gene, CDR1 is SGHRS and CDR2 is YFSETQ. CDR3 protein: CASSLGGLSGELFF. The DNA of the CDR3 is TGCGCCAGCAGCTTGGGTGGACTAAGCGGGGAGCTGTTTTTT.